These 15 T cell receptor beta chains came from one sample sequenced in a study of blood T cell repertoires in COVID-19. Profiling relied on immunoSEQ multiplex PCR, and the TCRdb table lists in-frame clones only, not all of them. The profile shows about 300,000 clones, roughly four fifths of them singletons. Sequenced material: peripheral blood. The source of these receptors is a woman between 45 and 65 years old who had recovered from COVID-19.

The V gene is TRBV19, the J gene TRBJ1-5; D is ambiguous. V was shortened by 6 bases and J by 7 bases, with 19 bases between the two germline ends. The CDR3 contains 15 residues. CDR1 is LNHDA, CDR2 SQIVND, per germline (reference sequence). CDR3 in amino acids: CASRRRGYGKQPQHF. CDR3 bases: TGTGCCAGTAGACGGAGAGGGTATGGGAAACAGCCCCAGCATTTT.

This clone appeared a single time. For the CDR3, the DNA is TGCGCCAGCATCAGGACAGATACGCAGTATTTT. Amino acids: CASIRTDTQYF. The rearrangement links TRBV5-1 to TRBJ2-3; D uncertain. Germline CDR1 SGHRS, CDR2 YFSETQ. The CDR3 contains 11 residues. Trimming shortened V by 6 bases and J by 3 bases, and 5 bases separated the two germline ends. Filled out from reference TRBV5-1 and TRBJ2-3, the complete variable domain reads KAGVTQTPRYLIKTRGQQVTLSCSPISGHRSVSWYQQTPGQGLQFLFEYFSETQRNKGNFPGRFSGRQFSNSRSEMNVSTLELGDSALYLCASIRTDTQYFGPGTRLTVL.

V and J are TRBV5-1 and TRBJ2-1; D is possibly TRBD2 (5 bases). The V gene lost 1 base and the J gene lost 6 bases, with 14 bases spanning the gap. The CDR3 length is 15 residues. Germline assignment: CDR1 SGHRS and CDR2 YFSETQ. CDR3 loop: CASSLMASRGNEQFF. In DNA, the CDR3 is TGCGCCAGCAGCTTGATGGCTAGCCGAGGCAATGAGCAGTTCTTC.

The genes are TRBV18 and TRBJ2-2; no clear D. The CDR3 covers 11 residues. V was cut by 5 bases and J by 8 bases, with 6 bases left in between. Germline loops: CDR1 KGHSH, CDR2 LQKENI. The CDR3 sequence: CASSAMGELFF. In DNA, the CDR3 is TGTGCCAGCTCAGCTATGGGGGAGCTGTTTTTT.

J is TRBJ1-2 and V is TRBV6-5; 7 nucleotides match TRBD1. Germline V CDR1 and CDR2: MNHEY, SVGAGI. CDR3 size: 13 residues. Germline trimming cut 0 bases from V and 8 bases from J; bases unmatched to any gene: 3. CDR3 residues: CASSYSGGSGYTF. Here the CDR3 DNA reads TGTGCCAGCAGTTACTCAGGGGGCAGCGGCTACACCTTC.

The rearrangement links TRBV5-4 to TRBJ2-6; 9 bases are shared with TRBD1. With V trimmed by 3 bases and J by 1 base, 2 bases remained unmatched. Germline V gene sequence: CDR1 SGHNT, CDR2 YYREEE (reference sequence). The CDR3 runs 16 residues. The CDR3 spells CASSSGTGSGANVLTF. CDR3 bases: TGTGCCAGCAGCTCCGGGACAGGGTCTGGGGCCAACGTCCTGACTTTC. The variable domain in full, with the rest retrieved from reference TRBV5-4 and TRBJ2-6, is ETGVTQSPTHLIKTRGQQVTLRCSSQSGHNTVSWYQQALGQGPQFIFQYYREEENGRGNFPPRFSGLQFPNYSSELNVNALELDDSALYLCASSSGTGSGANVLTFGAGSRLTVL.

This chain uses TRBV3-1 (or the pseudogene TRBV3-2) with TRBJ1-2; 8 bases map to TRBD1. The germline V gene has CDR1 LGHDT and CDR2 YNNKEL (reference sequence). This CDR3 has 13 amino acids. Unmatched junction bases numbered 2, after V lost 1 base and J lost 7 bases. CDR3 sequence (DNA): TGTGCCAGCAGCCAAGGAACAGGGGGTGGCTACACCTTC. Protein: CASSQGTGGGYTF.

This rearrangement joins TRBV20-1 to TRBJ1-2; no definite D call. V was cut by 5 bases and J by 5 bases, with 9 bases left in between. This CDR3 contains 11 residues. Germline V gives CDR1 DFQATT, CDR2 SNEGSKA (reference sequence). CDR3 DNA: TGCAGTGCTGCCCCGGGGTATGGCTACACCTTC. Its protein is CSAAPGYGYTF.

The table lists this clone with a count of one. This chain links TRBV19 with TRBJ1-6; maybe TRBD1 (5 bases). V shed 4 bases and J shed 8 bases, with 18 bases lying between them. In germline, CDR1 is LNHDA, CDR2 SQIVND (reference sequence). The CDR3 totals 16 residues. The CDR3 sequence is CASSTFQVGDYSPLHF. CDR3 coding DNA: TGTGCCAGTAGTACGTTCCAGGTAGGGGACTATTCACCCCTCCACTTT.

This clone appeared a few times. The rearrangement uses TRBV28 and TRBJ1-1; TRBD1 matches at 10 bases. Germline values: CDR1 MDHEN, CDR2 SYDVKM. V trimming: 4 bases; J trimming: 3 bases; junction bases outside the gene matches: 2. This CDR3 has 14 amino acids. CDR3 bases: TGTGCCAGCAGTTCCGGACAGGGGGACACTGAAGCTTTCTTT. The encoded protein is CASSSGQGDTEAFF.

This chain's CDR3 is CASSKQEGGREKLFF. The DNA of the CDR3 is TGTGCCAGCAGCAAACAGGAGGGGGGGCGTGAAAAACTGTTTTTT. The rearrangement links TRBV21-1 to TRBJ1-4. TRBV21-1 is an annotated pseudogene. CDR3 length equals 15 residues.

V and J are TRBV6-1 and TRBJ2-3, with 11 positions matching TRBD2. Germline CDR1 and CDR2: MNHNS and SASEGT. The CDR3 is made up of 15 amino acids. V trimming: 2 bases; J trimming: 6 bases; junction bases outside the gene matches: 4. Here the CDR3 reads CASSEIAGGRDTQYF. CDR3 sequence (DNA): TGTGCCAGCAGTGAAATAGCGGGGGGGCGGGATACGCAGTATTTT.

The chain combines TRBV7-6 with TRBJ2-1, with 11 bases matching TRBD2. CDR3 length equals 15 residues. Per the germline V gene, CDR1 is SGHVS and CDR2 is FNYEAQ. The V gene end was trimmed by 4 bases and the J gene end by 4 bases; junction bases not matched to a gene: 3. The CDR3 sequence: CASSSTSGAYNEQFF. The CDR3 coding sequence is TGTGCCAGCAGCTCGACTAGCGGGGCGTACAATGAGCAGTTCTTC.

The chain joins TRBV9 to TRBJ2-7, with 14 bases lining up with TRBD2. The J segment lost 0 bases and the V segment lost 0 bases, leaving 8 bases of the junction unmatched. CDR1 and CDR2 (germline): SGDLS, YYNGEE. This CDR3 has 19 amino acids. CDR3 residues: CASSVASGLAGDHSYEQYF. The CDR3 DNA follows: TGTGCCAGCAGCGTAGCTTCGGGACTAGCGGGGGACCACTCCTACGAGCAGTACTTC.

The gene calls are TRBV7-9 and TRBJ2-3, with 8 bases identical to TRBD2. CDR3 length: 10 amino acids. Germline values: CDR1 SEHNR, CDR2 FQNEAQ (reference sequence). CDR3 DNA: TGTAGCGGGAGCGGAGATACGCAGTATTTT. This translates into CSGSGDTQYF.